This is a list of T cell receptor beta chains from one sample in a study of vaccination and CD4 T cells after COVID-19. For these TCRs, the target antigens are not known. TCRdb fed the PCR reads into MiXCR, producing one record per CDR3 protein. This sample has about 26,000 distinct CDR3 sequences; over 60% occur once, and the top ten carry approximately 5%. What was sequenced was CD4+ T cells from blood, cultured in vitro. The receptors come from a human donor who had recovered from COVID-19. CDR3s include the opening cysteine and the closing phenylalanine or tryptophan. D genes are given only for firm matches. Clone sizes are given selectively: once, few, many, or a class where the clone is expanded.

D gene | J gene | clone size | V gene | CDR3 protein | CDR3 DNA
NA | TRBJ1-4 | NA | TRBV7-9 | CASSLGGGNEKLFF | TGTGCCAGCAGCTTAGGAGGGGGGAATGAAAAACTGTTTTTT
NA | TRBJ1-1 | NA | TRBV20-1 | CSVAGRWDTEAFF | TGCAGTGTTGCGGGGCGGTGGGACACTGAAGCTTTCTTT
NA | TRBJ1-4 | NA | TRBV15 | CATSSGTIIDEKLFF | TGTGCCACCAGCAGTGGGACAATAATCGATGAAAAACTGTTTTTT
TRBD1 | TRBJ1-2 | few | TRBV5-4 | CASSLGQGGYGYTF | TGTGCCAGCAGCTTGGGGCAGGGGGGCTATGGCTACACCTTC
NA | TRBJ2-7 | NA | TRBV19 | CASSNPRTYEQYF | TGTGCCAGTAGTAATCCCAGGACCTACGAGCAGTACTTC
TRBD1 | TRBJ2-7 | NA | TRBV5-1 | CASSYGQGGEQYF | TGCGCCAGCAGCTACGGACAGGGCGGCGAGCAGTACTTC
NA | TRBJ1-1 | few | TRBV19 | CASNPRLSAPLNTEAFF | TGTGCCAGTAATCCCAGGTTGAGTGCCCCCTTGAACACTGAAGCTTTCTTT
TRBD1 | TRBJ1-3 | NA | TRBV20-1 | CSAFNGQGSSGNTIYF | TGCAGTGCTTTCAATGGACAGGGGAGCTCTGGAAACACCATATATTTT
NA | TRBJ2-2 | NA | TRBV20-1 | CSTHFQSSNTGELFF | TGCAGTACTCATTTCCAATCCTCGAACACCGGGGAGCTGTTTTTT
NA | TRBJ1-5 | few | TRBV7-2 | CASSFGGRNQPQHF | TGTGCCAGCAGCTTTGGAGGGCGGAATCAGCCCCAGCATTTT
TRBD1 | TRBJ2-2 | few | TRBV7-7 | CASSKDRAGELFF | TGTGCCAGCAGCAAAGACAGGGCCGGGGAGCTGTTTTTT
NA | TRBJ1-5 | few | TRBV6-2/TRBV6-3 | CASSPGGLRSQPQHF | TGTGCCAGCAGCCCTGGAGGGTTGCGGTCTCAGCCCCAGCATTTT
NA | TRBJ1-5 | few | TRBV18 | CASSREGSYSNQPQHF | TGTGCCAGCTCCCGCGAAGGATCGTATAGCAATCAGCCCCAGCATTTT
TRBD2 | TRBJ2-5 | NA | TRBV7-9 | CASSLGGGVGEETQYF | TGTGCCAGCAGCCTGGGGGGGGGAGTAGGAGAAGAGACCCAGTACTTC
TRBD1 | TRBJ1-2 | NA | TRBV24-1 | CATSDPGTGSYGYTF | TGTGCCACCAGTGATCCAGGGACAGGTTCCTATGGCTACACCTTC
TRBD1 | TRBJ1-1 | few | TRBV5-1 | CASSRTGQGGPEAFF | TGCGCCAGCAGCCGGACTGGACAGGGTGGACCTGAAGCTTTCTTT
NA | TRBJ2-7 | NA | TRBV6-1 | CARLSGIYEQYF | TGTGCCAGATTGTCAGGGATCTACGAGCAGTACTTC
TRBD1 | TRBJ2-7 | NA | TRBV6-2/TRBV6-3 | CATTGQGYEQYF | TGTGCCACCACGGGACAGGGCTACGAGCAGTACTTC
NA | TRBJ1-1 | NA | TRBV24-1 | CATSDPTKNTEAFF | TGTGCCACCAGTGACCCGACAAAGAACACTGAAGCTTTCTTT
NA | TRBJ2-3 | NA | TRBV2 | CASSRRGLSTDTQYF | TGTGCCAGCAGCCGCAGGGGATTGAGCACAGATACGCAGTATTTT
TRBD1 | TRBJ2-3 | NA | TRBV19 | CASSGADRAADTQYF | TGTGCCAGTAGTGGAGCGGACAGGGCAGCAGATACGCAGTATTTT
TRBD2 | TRBJ2-3 | once | TRBV27 | CASSFAGRADTQYF | TGTGCCAGCAGTTTCGCCGGGAGGGCAGATACGCAGTATTTT
NA | TRBJ1-2 | NA | TRBV7-2 | CASSPDTSYGYTF | TGTGCCAGCAGCCCGGACACCTCCTATGGCTACACCTTC
TRBD1 | TRBJ1-2 | NA | TRBV28 | CASAGTGGGYTF | TGTGCCAGCGCCGGGACAGGGGGAGGCTACACCTTC
NA | TRBJ2-5 | NA | TRBV27 | CASSSWGQQETQYF | TGTGCCAGCAGTTCCTGGGGGCAGCAAGAGACCCAGTACTTC